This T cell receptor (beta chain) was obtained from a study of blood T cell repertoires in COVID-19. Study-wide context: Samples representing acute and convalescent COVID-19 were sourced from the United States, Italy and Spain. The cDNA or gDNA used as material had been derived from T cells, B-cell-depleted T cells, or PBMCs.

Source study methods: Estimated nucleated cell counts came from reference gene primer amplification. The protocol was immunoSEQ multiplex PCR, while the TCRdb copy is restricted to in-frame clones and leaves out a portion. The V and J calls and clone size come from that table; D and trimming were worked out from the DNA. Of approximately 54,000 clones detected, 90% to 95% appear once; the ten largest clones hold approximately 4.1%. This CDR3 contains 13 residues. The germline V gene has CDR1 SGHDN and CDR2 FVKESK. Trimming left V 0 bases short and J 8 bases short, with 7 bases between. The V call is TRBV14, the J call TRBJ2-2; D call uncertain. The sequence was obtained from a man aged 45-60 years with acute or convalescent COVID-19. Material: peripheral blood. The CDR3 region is CASSQDLYGELFF. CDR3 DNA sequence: TGTGCCAGCAGCCAAGACTTATATGGGGAGCTGTTTTTT.